These 21 T cell receptor beta chains share one sample of origin, sequenced in a study of blood T cell repertoires in COVID-19. The table came from immunoSEQ multiplex PCR; TCRdb's copy has only in-frame clones and leaves some out. The table includes fewer than 250,000 clones, around four fifths detected once. The source material was peripheral blood. The receptors stem from a man aged 55 to 70 with COVID-19, enrolled during active disease.

The gene calls are TRBV6-2 or TRBV6-3 and TRBJ1-4; D might be TRBD1 (6 bases). V gave up 4 bases and J gave up 0 bases, with 12 bases separating them. Germline V gives CDR1 MNHEY, CDR2 SVGEGT. CDR3 length equals 16 residues. The CDR3 nucleotides are TGTGCCAGCAGTTTCCCAGGGGCTACAACTAATGAAAAACTGTTTTTT. As protein: CASSFPGATTNEKLFF.

The rearrangement joins TRBV5-1 to TRBJ1-1, with D unresolved. Germline values: CDR1 SGHRS, CDR2 YFSETQ. The V and J ends lost 4 bases and 0 bases respectively, with 7 bases between them. This CDR3 comprises 13 residues. The CDR3 coding sequence is TGCGCCAGCAGCCTAACGATGAACACTGAAGCTTTCTTT. Translation gives CASSLTMNTEAFF. The entire variable domain, with the rest obtained from reference TRBV5-1 and TRBJ1-1, is as follows: KAGVTQTPRYLIKTRGQQVTLSCSPISGHRSVSWYQQTPGQGLQFLFEYFSETQRNKGNFPGRFSGRQFSNSRSEMNVSTLELGDSALYLCASSLTMNTEAFFGQGTRLTVV.

The chain joins TRBV15 to TRBJ2-7; 7 bases fit TRBD1. The germline V gene encodes CDR1 LNHNV and CDR2 YYDKDF (reference sequence). J was trimmed by 2 bases and V by 3 bases; bases with no gene match: 4. CDR3 length: 14 residues. This chain's CDR3 is CATSRTGRAYEQYF. In nucleotides, the CDR3 is TGTGCCACCAGCAGGACAGGGCGAGCCTACGAGCAGTACTTC.

This sequence joins TRBV6-5 and TRBJ1-2; a possible D gene is TRBD1 (5 bases). V lost 7 bases to trimming and J lost 5 bases, with 17 bases between them. Germline CDR1 and CDR2: MNHEY and SVGAGI. The CDR3 runs to 14 residues. DNA for the CDR3: TGTGCCAGCACCGAAGACAGATGGTGGTATGGCTACACCTTC. Amino acid sequence: CASTEDRWWYGYTF.

This sequence joins TRBV3-1 (or the pseudogene TRBV3-2) and TRBJ1-2, with D tentatively TRBD1 (5 bases). The CDR3 sequence is 16 residues long. The V gene's germline CDR1 is LGHDT and CDR2 YNNKEL (reference sequence). The ends were cut back, 0 bases at V and 6 bases at J, with 17 bases in the middle. The DNA for the CDR3 is TGTGCCAGCAGCCAAGATCTTCAAGGGGTGTGGAATGGCTACACCTTC. Protein product: CASSQDLQGVWNGYTF.

V is TRBV6-4 and J is TRBJ1-5; maybe TRBD1 (5 bases). This CDR3 spans 17 amino acids. Germline V gene data show CDR1 as MRHNA and CDR2 as SNTAGT. Trimming cost V 6 bases and J 8 bases, with 26 bases left between them. The CDR3 reads CASRRLHTRQCSKPQHF. The CDR3 DNA sequence: TGTGCCAGCAGGAGGCTGCATACCAGACAGTGTTCTAAGCCCCAGCATTTT.

There are a few counts of this clone. The chain carries TRBV30 and TRBJ1-5; D remains ambiguous. From germline, CDR1 is GTSNPN and CDR2 SVGIG (reference sequence). Between the trimmed V and J ends, which lost 1 base and 7 bases, there was a span of 14 bases. CDR3 length equals 14 residues. CDR3 DNA sequence: TGTGCCTGGAGTGATTTGGGGAGTCGGCAGCCCCAGCATTTT. Its translation: CAWSDLGSRQPQHF. Based on the CDR3 plus reference TRBV30 and TRBJ1-5, the full variable domain is SQTIHQWPATLVQPVGSPLSLECTVEGTSNPNLYWYRQAAGRGLQLLFYSVGIGQISSEVPQNLSASRPQDRQFILSSKKLLLSDSGFYLCAWSDLGSRQPQHFGDGTRLSIL.

On this clone itself: At one end the junction does not follow the germline gene, possibly because of a read error. CDR3 loop: CASSLANNVVNAF. CDR3 DNA: TGTGCCAGCAGCTTGGCCAACAACGTGGTCAATGCCTTC. The rearrangement joins TRBV5-6 to TRBJ1-2; no clear D. CDR1 SGHDT and CDR2 YYEEEE come from the germline V gene. The CDR3 has 13 residues.

This chain joins TRBV18 and TRBJ1-3; 7 bases map to TRBD1. This CDR3 comprises 16 residues. With 1 base clipped from V and 4 bases from J, the junction kept 7 bases outside the gene matches. Germline CDR1 and CDR2: KGHSH and LQKENI. The CDR3: CASSPQGGQIGNTIYF. CDR3 nucleotide sequence: TGTGCCAGCTCACCACAGGGGGGACAGATCGGAAACACCATATATTTT.

This chain joins TRBV7-9 and TRBJ1-1, with D hard to call. Germline V lookup: CDR1 SEHNR, CDR2 FQNEAQ (reference sequence). V was cut by 6 bases and J by 4 bases, with 12 bases left in between. This CDR3 comprises 13 residues. The chain's CDR3 is CASREGLSTEAFF. The CDR3 nucleotides are TGTGCCAGCAGGGAGGGATTAAGCACTGAAGCTTTCTTT.

This sequence joins TRBV5-1 and TRBJ2-7; 13 positions match TRBD2. The CDR3 is 16 amino acids. V dropped 2 bases and J dropped 4; count of bases not matched to a gene: 6. Germline CDR1 and CDR2: SGHRS and YFSETQ. CDR3 DNA: TGCGCCAGCAGCTTCCACGGGACTAGCGGGAAGTACGAGCAGTACTTC. It translates to CASSFHGTSGKYEQYF. Together with reference TRBV5-1 and TRBJ2-7, the CDR3 gives the full variable domain: KAGVTQTPRYLIKTRGQQVTLSCSPISGHRSVSWYQQTPGQGLQFLFEYFSETQRNKGNFPGRFSGRQFSNSRSEMNVSTLELGDSALYLCASSFHGTSGKYEQYFGPGTRLTVT.

The rearrangement joins TRBV12-5 to TRBJ1-1; D remains unclear. V was trimmed by 2 bases and J by 2 bases, leaving 3 bases between them. CDR3 size: 12 residues. CDR1 is LGHNT, CDR2 FRNRAP, per germline. The CDR3 loop is CASGLRNTEAFF. In DNA form, the CDR3 reads TGTGCTAGTGGTTTGCGTAACACTGAAGCTTTCTTT. The full variable domain, with the rest looked up from reference TRBV12-5 and TRBJ1-1, is DARVTQTPRHKVTEMGQEVTMRCQPILGHNTVFWYRQTMMQGLELLAYFRNRAPLDDSGMPKDRFSAEMPDATLATLKIQPSEPRDSAVYFCASGLRNTEAFFGQGTRLTVV.

The chain recombines TRBV5-1 with TRBJ1-1; the match to TRBD1 covers 10 bases. Per the germline V gene, CDR1 is SGHRS and CDR2 is YFSETQ. CDR3 size: 14 residues. CDR3 in DNA: TGCGCAACCGGGACAGGGGCGAAGAACACTGAAGCTTTCTTT. Translated: CATGTGAKNTEAFF.

The chain combines TRBV6-6 with TRBJ1-4, with D perhaps matching TRBD1 (5 bases). Trimming shortened V by 5 bases and J by 3 bases, and 10 bases separated the two germline ends. CDR1 is MNHNY and CDR2 is SVGAGI in the germline V gene (reference sequence). CDR3 size: 14 residues. The CDR3 here is CASSVWGSNEKLFF. The CDR3 bases are TGTGCCAGCAGTGTATGGGGCTCTAATGAAAAACTGTTTTTT.

The chain couples TRBV5-8 to TRBJ2-5; 10 bases match TRBD1. V trimming: 4 bases; J trimming: 2 bases; junction bases outside the gene matches: 8. The germline CDR1 and CDR2 sequences are SGHTS and YDEGEE. This CDR3 has 16 residues. CDR3 nucleotide sequence: TGTGCCAGCAGCCGACGACAGGGGGCGAGACAAGAGACCCAGTACTTC. As protein: CASSRRQGARQETQYF.

The chain combines TRBV3-1 (or the pseudogene TRBV3-2) with TRBJ2-4; 8 positions agree with TRBD2. CDR1 is LGHDT, CDR2 YNNKEL, per germline (reference sequence). The CDR3 contains 17 residues. V lost 2 bases, J lost 0 bases, and 6 bases stayed unmatched. The CDR3 is CASSQSPSGQAKNIQYF. The CDR3 coding sequence is TGTGCCAGCAGCCAATCGCCTAGCGGGCAAGCCAAAAACATTCAGTACTTC.

The chain uses TRBV28 and TRBJ1-5; the D gene is possibly TRBD1 (5 bases). The germline gives CDR1 MDHEN, CDR2 SYDVKM. The CDR3 is made up of 15 amino acids. Trimming took off 6 bases at V and 7 bases at J, with 19 bases between the two ends. The CDR3 loop reads CASSPPRGSRQPQHF. Here the CDR3 DNA reads TGTGCCAGCAGCCCCCCTAGGGGAAGTAGGCAGCCCCAGCATTTT.

This chain joins TRBV27 and TRBJ2-1; D remains unclear. The CDR3 runs 16 residues. Trimming cost V 3 bases and J 6 bases, with 18 bases left between them. In germline, CDR1 is MNHEY, CDR2 SMNVEV (reference sequence). The CDR3 protein is CASSFYRLRASNEQFF. The CDR3 DNA is TGTGCCAGCAGTTTTTATCGTCTGCGCGCGAGCAATGAGCAGTTCTTC.

The chain recombines TRBV20-1 with TRBJ2-2; unclear D gene. This CDR3 is 14 amino acids long. V was clipped by 3 bases and J by 4 bases, with 12 bases between them. CDR1 is DFQATT, CDR2 SNEGSKA, per germline (reference sequence). CDR3 DNA sequence: TGCAGTGCTAGTCTAGGAGATCTCACCGGGGAGCTGTTTTTT. Translated: CSASLGDLTGELFF.

The rearrangement uses TRBV5-1 and TRBJ1-4; 8 nucleotides agree with TRBD1. The V and J ends lost 10 bases and 6 bases, in that order; junction bases with no gene match: 8. This CDR3 is built from 13 residues. Germline V gene sequence: CDR1 SGHRS, CDR2 YFSETQ. In DNA, the CDR3 is TGCGCCTCCTCGGACAGGGTCGATGAAAAACTGTTTTTT. Residues: CASSDRVDEKLFF.

This clone was seen a handful of times. The chain is built from TRBV7-9 and TRBJ2-1; no definite D call. V was clipped by 5 bases and J by 9 bases, with 11 bases between them. Germline lookup yields CDR1 SEHNR and CDR2 FQNEAQ (reference sequence). This CDR3 comprises 12 residues. This CDR3 is CASSLDSFEQFF. The CDR3 nucleotides read TGTGCCAGCAGCCTAGACTCATTTGAGCAGTTCTTC.